This TCR beta chain came from a study of cytotoxic CD8 clonotypes in ibrutinib-treated CLL. The assay was immunoSEQ multiplex PCR, and TCRdb's table has in-frame clones only and misses some. The data hold 20,000 to 30,000 clones, with around 75% observed a single time. The CDR3 covers 14 residues. CDR1 is SGHVS and CDR2 is FNYEAQ in the germline V gene. The V gene lost 2 bases and the J gene lost 2 bases, with 10 bases spanning the gap. The TCR originated in a human donor with chronic lymphocytic leukemia. Sequencing used PBMCs, obtained after 24 months of ibrutinib treatment. The chain uses TRBV7-6 and TRBJ2-7, with D possibly TRBD1 on 5 matching bases. The CDR3: CASSLMDTTYEQYF. CDR3 sequence (DNA): TGTGCCAGCAGCTTAATGGACACCACCTACGAGCAGTACTTC.